The 26 T cell receptor beta chains in this list originate from one sample, sequenced in a study of T cells in Graves' hyperthyroidism and ophthalmopathy. The investigators amplified TCR beta CDR3 regions from RNA transcripts. A first-round RT-PCR of the TCR CDR3 used the HTBI primer set. TCRdb processed the multiplex PCR reads anew with MiXCR; each CDR3 protein has one entry. There are about 600,000 distinct CDR3 sequences in the sample; approximately 15% occur only once, and around 3.5% lies in the top ten. Input material: blood. These receptors originate from a woman aged 40 to 50 with Graves' ophthalmopathy.

This clonotype was observed at least ten times. The V call is TRBV7-3, the J call TRBJ2-2; D gene unclear. The CDR3 sequence is 15 residues long. Germline V gene data show CDR1 as SGHTA and CDR2 as FQGTGA. V shed 5 bases and J shed 4 bases, with 14 bases lying between them. The DNA of the CDR3 is TGTGCCAGCAGCCCACGGACGGTGGGCACCGGGGAGCTGTTTTTT. Encoded protein: CASSPRTVGTGELFF.

The chain recombines TRBV5-1 with TRBJ1-6; no reliable D call. This CDR3 is built from 14 residues. Germline V gene sequence: CDR1 SGHRS, CDR2 YFSETQ. The ends were cut back, 4 bases at V and 7 bases at J, with 12 bases in the middle. The CDR3 protein is CASSPTGFNSPLHF. The CDR3 nucleotides read TGCGCCAGCAGCCCCACGGGGTTCAATTCACCCCTCCACTTT.

The rearrangement joins TRBV28 to TRBJ1-5, with a weak D call TRBD1 (5 bases). The germline V gene encodes CDR1 MDHEN and CDR2 SYDVKM. The CDR3 has 12 residues. The CDR3 bases are TGTGTCTCCGGGACCCTGGATCAGCCCCAGCATTTT. It codes for CVSGTLDQPQHF.

This clonotype was detected ten times or more. The genes are TRBV28 and TRBJ1-2; D possibly corresponds to TRBD1 (5 bases). Germline assignment: CDR1 MDHEN and CDR2 SYDVKM. This CDR3 contains 14 residues. V was cut by 4 bases and J by 8 bases, with 17 bases left in between. The DNA for the CDR3 is TGTGCCAGCAGTTACCTTCCGTCCGGGGACGGCTACACCTTC. It codes for CASSYLPSGDGYTF.

This clonotype was found many times. This sequence joins TRBV6-1 and TRBJ1-5, with TRBD1 identical over 7 bases. Germline lookup yields CDR1 MNHNS and CDR2 SASEGT. Trimming took 5 bases from V and 7 from J; bases not matched to a gene: 11. The CDR3 loop spans 15 amino acids. The CDR3 nucleotides read TGTGCCAGCAGTTTTCAGGGGGGCCAAGGGCAGCCCCAGCATTTT. It yields the protein CASSFQGGQGQPQHF.

This clonotype was picked up a small number of times. This chain links TRBV7-8 with TRBJ2-7; 8 bases line up with TRBD2. The V segment lost 1 base and the J segment 2 bases; nucleotides outside the gene matches: 7. The CDR3 consists of 16 residues. Germline CDR1 reads SGHVS; CDR2 reads FQNEAQ. The CDR3 here is CASSLVSGAQTYEQYF. CDR3 DNA sequence: TGTGCCAGCAGCTTAGTTAGCGGGGCGCAAACCTACGAGCAGTACTTC. Together with reference TRBV7-8 and TRBJ2-7, the CDR3 gives the full variable domain: GAGVSQSPRYKVAKRGQDVALRCDPISGHVSLFWYQQALGQGPEFLTYFQNEAQLDKSGLPSDRFFAERPEGSVSTLKIQRTQQEDSAVYLCASSLVSGAQTYEQYFGPGTRLTVT.

The chain joins TRBV20-1 to TRBJ2-1; D is undetermined. The length of the CDR3 is 14 residues. The germline V gene encodes CDR1 DFQATT and CDR2 SNEGSKA (reference sequence). V was pared by 1 base and J by 7 bases, with 14 bases between. The CDR3 bases are TGCAGTGCTAGAGGGGATAGGCTTGAGAATGAGCAGTTCTTC. Protein: CSARGDRLENEQFF.

The chain employs TRBV24-1 and TRBJ1-2; 9 nucleotides line up with TRBD1. With 4 bases clipped from V and 4 bases from J, the junction kept 6 bases outside the gene matches. CDR3 size: 15 residues. Germline values: CDR1 KGHDR, CDR2 SFDVKD. The CDR3 is CATSDPTGGVYGYTF. The CDR3 DNA reads TGTGCCACCAGTGACCCGACAGGGGGAGTCTATGGCTACACCTTC.

This clonotype came up many times. The V call is TRBV3-1, the J call TRBJ1-2, with D uncertain. From germline, CDR1 is LGHDT and CDR2 YNNKEL (reference sequence). This CDR3 region has 16 residues. The V end was cut by 0 bases, the J end by 4 bases, with 15 bases between. The CDR3 region has the DNA TGTGCCAGCAGCCAAGATATCGGACGCCGGTCCTATGGCTACACCTTC. Protein sequence: CASSQDIGRRSYGYTF.

The chain recombines TRBV3-1 with TRBJ1-1; TRBD1 matches at 10 bases. Germline V lookup: CDR1 LGHDT, CDR2 YNNKEL (reference sequence). The junction had 12 bases not matched to a gene; V was cut back by 2 bases and J by 12 bases. This CDR3 spans 15 amino acids. CDR3 sequence reads: CASSQSSGTGAETFF. The CDR3 bases are TGTGCCAGCAGCCAATCCTCCGGGACAGGGGCAGAAACTTTCTTT. Full variable domain (outside the CDR3, taken from reference TRBV3-1 and TRBJ1-1): DTAVSQTPKYLVTQMGNDKSIKCEQNLGHDTMYWYKQDSKKFLKIMFSYNNKELIINETVPNRFSPKSPDKAHLNLHINSLELGDSAVYFCASSQSSGTGAETFFGQGTRLTVV.

This clonotype was seen at least ten times. V is TRBV11-1 and J is TRBJ1-1; tentative D call: TRBD1 (5 bases). Per germline, CDR1 SGHAT and CDR2 FQDESV (reference sequence). This CDR3 is built from 11 residues. Trimming left V 5 bases short and J 5 bases short, with 6 bases between. The CDR3 sequence: CASSGQTEAFF. CDR3 DNA: TGTGCCAGCAGCGGACAAACTGAAGCTTTCTTT.

The gene calls are TRBV12-3 or TRBV12-4 and TRBJ2-7; D possibly corresponds to TRBD1 (5 bases). This CDR3 spans 14 amino acids. V lost 5 bases to trimming and J lost 2 bases, with 13 bases between them. The CDR3 here is CASSLGHGPYEQYF. CDR3 DNA: TGTGCCAGCAGTCTCGGACACGGCCCCTACGAGCAGTACTTC.

J is TRBJ2-1 and V is TRBV28, with a tentative D call TRBD1 (5 bases). This CDR3 region has 16 residues. Germline CDR1 reads MDHEN; CDR2 reads SYDVKM. The V end was cut by 6 bases, the J end by 1 base, with 16 bases between. The CDR3 DNA follows: TGTGCCAGCAGCCCAACCTCGACAGAGTCCTACAATGAGCAGTTCTTC. It yields the protein CASSPTSTESYNEQFF.

This clonotype was recorded a few times. The rearrangement uses TRBV6-1 and TRBJ1-2, with D perhaps matching TRBD1 (6 bases). The CDR3 length is 15 residues. Germline CDR1 is MNHNS and CDR2 is SASEGT. The ends were cut back, 3 bases at V and 3 bases at J, with 14 bases in the middle. CDR3 loop: CASSDSGAGDYGYTF. The DNA for the CDR3 is TGTGCCAGCAGTGACTCAGGGGCCGGAGACTATGGCTACACCTTC.

This clonotype was seen many times. The chain uses TRBV18 and TRBJ1-2, with D maybe TRBD1 (5 bases). V lost 2 bases to trimming and J lost 7 bases, with 14 bases between them. The CDR3 has 14 residues. CDR1 and CDR2 from the germline V gene are KGHSH and LQKENI. The CDR3 nucleotides are TGTGCCAGCTCACCAAGCAGGGCGTCGAGTGGCTACACCTTC. It is translated as CASSPSRASSGYTF.

This clonotype was counted ten times or more. The chain is built from TRBV2 and TRBJ2-3; 8 nucleotides agree with TRBD2. CDR1 SNHLY and CDR2 FYNNEI come from the germline V gene. V shed 7 bases, J shed 2 bases, and the junction held 8 bases outside the gene matches. This CDR3 contains 15 residues. In nucleotides, the CDR3 is TGTGCCAGCAAAGGACTAGCAGTGTCCACAGATACGCAGTATTTT. This translates into CASKGLAVSTDTQYF. Based on the CDR3 plus reference TRBV2 and TRBJ2-3, the full variable domain is EPEVTQTPSHQVTQMGQEVILRCVPISNHLYFYWYRQILGQKVEFLVSFYNNEISEKSEIFDDQFSVERPDGSNFTLKIRSTKLEDSAMYFCASKGLAVSTDTQYFGPGTRLTVL.

This chain links TRBV19 with TRBJ2-2; TRBD1 matches 8 bases. CDR1 is LNHDA and CDR2 is SQIVND in the germline V gene (reference sequence). V shed 3 bases, J shed 5 bases, and the junction held 11 bases outside the gene matches. CDR3 length: 17 amino acids. DNA for the CDR3: TGTGCCAGTAGTATGTCACTCCGGGACAGGTGGACCGGGGAGCTGTTTTTT. Protein sequence: CASSMSLRDRWTGELFF.

This clonotype was found a few times. The chain links TRBV2 to TRBJ2-2, with D possibly TRBD2 on 6 matching bases. The V and J ends lost 7 bases and 5 bases respectively, with 17 bases between them. The germline V gene has CDR1 SNHLY and CDR2 FYNNEI. The CDR3 has 15 amino acids. The CDR3 loop reads CASTGGGEKTGELFF. The DNA for the CDR3 is TGTGCCAGCACTGGAGGCGGGGAGAAAACCGGGGAGCTGTTTTTT.

This clonotype has just a few counts. The rearrangement joins TRBV30 to TRBJ1-2, with D possibly being TRBD1 (6 bases). The CDR3 sequence is 14 residues long. V dropped 2 bases and J dropped 1 base, with 11 bases sitting between them. In germline, CDR1 is GTSNPN, CDR2 SVGIG (reference sequence). The CDR3 here is CAWSFLDSNYGYTF. DNA of the CDR3: TGTGCCTGGAGTTTCCTGGACAGTAACTATGGCTACACCTTC.

This chain connects TRBV5-1 to TRBJ2-5; D tentatively fits TRBD1 or TRBD2 (5 bases each). CDR1 and CDR2 (germline): SGHRS, YFSETQ. Trimming cost V 2 bases and J 7 bases, with 18 bases left between them. CDR3 size: 15 residues. The CDR3: CASSFFNGGMATQYF. The CDR3 DNA reads as TGCGCCAGCAGCTTTTTTAATGGGGGAATGGCGACCCAGTACTTC.

This clonotype was seen many times. V gene TRBV20-1 combines with J gene TRBJ2-7; no firm D call. The V end was cut by 7 bases, the J end by 0 bases, with 10 bases between. CDR1 DFQATT and CDR2 SNEGSKA come from the germline V gene (reference sequence). This CDR3 contains 12 residues. CDR3 region: CSGQTSSYEQYF. The CDR3 DNA reads as TGCAGTGGGCAGACAAGCTCCTACGAGCAGTACTTC.

This clonotype was seen ten or more times. The rearrangement uses TRBV6-6 and TRBJ1-5; 8 bases are shared with TRBD1. CDR3 size: 14 residues. In germline, CDR1 is MNHNY, CDR2 SVGAGI (reference sequence). V lost 2 bases to trimming and J lost 6 bases; unmatched junction nucleotides: 3. The CDR3 spells CASSYGRGLQPQHF. The CDR3, as DNA: TGTGCCAGCAGTTACGGCAGGGGGCTTCAGCCCCAGCATTTT.

The rearrangement links TRBV20-1 to TRBJ2-1; 9 nucleotides line up with TRBD1. The CDR3 sequence is 15 residues long. J lost 4 bases, V lost 4 bases, and 8 bases had no gene match. The germline V gene encodes CDR1 DFQATT and CDR2 SNEGSKA (reference sequence). In nucleotides, the CDR3 is TGCAGTGCTATCACCGGGACAGGGCATTACAATGAGCAGTTCTTC. Translation gives CSAITGTGHYNEQFF.

This clonotype was detected ten times or more. A read error may produce the germline difference seen at one junction end. The chain links TRBV5-1 to TRBJ1-1; D is uncertain. CDR1 SGHRS and CDR2 YFSETQ come from the germline V gene. The CDR3 has 15 amino acids. The CDR3 region has the DNA TGCGCCAGCCGCTTATCTTCGGCCACGGGGACTGAAGCTTTCTTT. Translated: CASRLSSATGTEAFF.

This clonotype was detected only a few times. The chain couples TRBV7-6 to TRBJ2-5, with D perhaps matching TRBD2 (6 bases). Germline V gene lookup returns CDR1 SGHVS and CDR2 FNYEAQ. The CDR3 sequence is 14 residues long. Trimming stripped 5 bases from V and 2 bases from J, with 12 bases between. CDR3 coding DNA: TGTGCCAGCAGCCTCTACGGGGGACAAGAGACCCAGTACTTC. Amino acids: CASSLYGGQETQYF.

There are many counts of this clonotype. J is TRBJ2-5 and V is TRBV18; a possible D gene is TRBD2 (5 bases). Trimming took off 3 bases at V and 5 bases at J, with 10 bases between the two ends. The CDR3 is 13 residues long. From germline, CDR1 is KGHSH and CDR2 LQKENI. DNA for the CDR3: TGTGCCAGCTCACCTCCTAGCACGGAGACCCAGTACTTC. This sequence encodes CASSPPSTETQYF.